The next 25 T cell receptor beta chains were all read from a single sample in a study of T cells after yellow fever vaccination. TCRdb recomputed calls from the 5' RACE reads with MiXCR, one row per CDR3 protein. The sample lists approximately 250,000 distinct CDR3 sequences; 5.2% were seen once. The sample in question was CD4+ T cells sorted from PBMCs, obtained on the day of the yellow fever booster vaccination. The receptors were sampled from a young man who received the YFV17D yellow fever vaccine.

This clonotype was found a few times. J is TRBJ1-4 and V is TRBV12-3 or TRBV12-4; tentatively, D is TRBD1 (5 bases). This CDR3 has 14 amino acids. V was trimmed by 3 bases and J by 5 bases, leaving 10 bases between them. In DNA, the CDR3 is TGTGCCAGCAGTTTTTGGGGACCCAATGAAAAACTGTTTTTT. Its translation: CASSFWGPNEKLFF.

At least ten counts were recorded for this clonotype. V gene TRBV6-2 or TRBV6-3 combines with J gene TRBJ2-1, with 12 bases that match TRBD2. V was clipped by 7 bases and J by 1 base; unmatched bases: 5. CDR3 length equals 16 residues. CDR1 is MNHEY, CDR2 SVGEGT, per germline. CDR3 in amino acids: CASKGLAGVSYNEQFF. Written as DNA, the CDR3 is TGTGCCAGCAAGGGACTAGCGGGCGTTTCCTACAATGAGCAGTTCTTC.

Many counts were recorded for this clonotype. The rearrangement links TRBV7-2 to TRBJ2-5; the match to TRBD1 covers 7 bases. Germline V lookup: CDR1 SGHTA, CDR2 FQGNSA. The CDR3 is 14 amino acids. V was clipped by 5 bases and J by 1 base; unmatched bases: 4. The CDR3 region is CASSLQGSQETQYF. CDR3 DNA: TGTGCCAGCAGCCTACAGGGGTCCCAAGAGACCCAGTACTTC. Drawing the rest from reference TRBV7-2 and TRBJ2-5, the complete variable domain is GAGVSQSPSNKVTEKGKDVELRCDPISGHTALYWYRQSLGQGLEFLIYFQGNSAPDKSGLPSDRFSAERTGGSVSTLTIQRTQQEDSAVYLCASSLQGSQETQYFGPGTRLLVL.

V usage is TRBV6-6 and J usage is TRBJ1-6, with unresolved D. The CDR3 is 18 residues long. CDR1 and CDR2 from the germline V gene are MNHNY and SVGAGI (reference sequence). The germline V and J ends were trimmed by 2 bases and 7 bases, with 21 bases remaining between them. CDR3 sequence: CASSYPEGPFGRNSPLHF. Written as DNA, the CDR3 is TGTGCCAGCAGTTACCCGGAAGGACCCTTTGGGAGGAATTCACCCCTCCACTTT.

This clonotype was counted many times. The chain is built from TRBV20-1 and TRBJ2-3; 10 bases align to TRBD2. The CDR3 is 18 amino acids. V lost 3 bases to trimming and J lost 4 bases; unmatched junction nucleotides: 16. Germline lookup yields CDR1 DFQATT and CDR2 SNEGSKA (reference sequence). This CDR3 is CSARVAQRGGQSADTQYF. The CDR3 DNA reads as TGCAGTGCTAGGGTTGCCCAGCGGGGGGGCCAGTCTGCAGATACGCAGTATTTT.

This clonotype was counted many times. This sequence joins TRBV7-2 and TRBJ2-2; D perhaps matches TRBD1 (6 bases). The CDR3 sequence is 16 residues long. Germline V gives CDR1 SGHTA, CDR2 FQGNSA. The V gene lost 5 bases and the J gene lost 2 bases, with 15 bases spanning the gap. Here the CDR3 reads CASSPYRELNTGELFF. CDR3 nucleotide sequence: TGTGCCAGCAGCCCGTACAGGGAACTAAACACCGGGGAGCTGTTTTTT. The variable domain in full, completed from reference TRBV7-2 and TRBJ2-2, reads GAGVSQSPSNKVTEKGKDVELRCDPISGHTALYWYRQSLGQGLEFLIYFQGNSAPDKSGLPSDRFSAERTGGSVSTLTIQRTQQEDSAVYLCASSPYRELNTGELFFGEGSRLTVL.

The genes are TRBV19 and TRBJ2-2; 7 bases line up with TRBD1. The ends lost 9 bases at V and 6 bases at J; junction bases unmatched: 13. The germline V gene has CDR1 LNHDA and CDR2 SQIVND (reference sequence). This CDR3 comprises 15 residues. CDR3 loop: CASRSTGPSAGELFF. In DNA, the CDR3 is TGTGCCAGCCGATCGACAGGGCCCTCAGCCGGGGAGCTGTTTTTT.

CDR3 protein: CASGFGSVAFF. CDR3 nucleotides: TGTGCTAGTGGTTTTGGGAGTGTGGCTTTCTTT. The chain is built from TRBV12-5 and TRBJ1-1; unclear D gene. Trimming stripped 3 bases from V and 11 bases from J, with 10 bases between. CDR1 is LGHNT and CDR2 is FRNRAP in the germline V gene. The CDR3 has 11 amino acids.

This clonotype was detected only a few times. The J gene is TRBJ2-6, the V gene TRBV5-4; perhaps TRBD1 as D (5 bases). CDR3 size: 15 residues. From germline, CDR1 is SGHNT and CDR2 YYREEE (reference sequence). Trimming took off 2 bases at V and 1 base at J, with 7 bases between the two ends. CDR3 residues: CASSFRDSGANVLTF. CDR3 nucleotides: TGTGCCAGCAGCTTCAGGGATTCTGGGGCCAACGTCCTGACTTTC.

This sequence joins TRBV27 and TRBJ1-4; D remains ambiguous. The CDR3 consists of 14 residues. Trimming cost V 3 bases and J 1 base, with 6 bases left between them. The germline V gene has CDR1 MNHEY and CDR2 SMNVEV (reference sequence). Written as DNA, the CDR3 is TGTGCCAGCAGTTTTTGGGGAACTAATGAAAAACTGTTTTTT. It translates to CASSFWGTNEKLFF.

This clonotype was observed many times. This chain uses TRBV9 with TRBJ2-5; tentatively, D is TRBD1 or TRBD2 (6 bases each). V shed 4 bases and J shed 6 bases, with 16 bases lying between them. From germline, CDR1 is SGDLS and CDR2 YYNGEE. This CDR3 is built from 14 residues. CDR3 loop: CASSPGWGAKTQYF. CDR3 bases: TGTGCCAGCAGCCCGGGCTGGGGGGCGAAGACCCAGTACTTC.

The DNA of the CDR3 is TGTGCCACCAGTCCCCAGGGGGCGAACAATGAGCAGTTCTTC. Protein: CATSPQGANNEQFF. The chain couples TRBV24-1 to TRBJ2-1; 8 positions agree with TRBD1. V trimming: 6 bases; J trimming: 5 bases; junction bases outside the gene matches: 5. This CDR3 region has 14 residues. Germline CDR1 is KGHDR and CDR2 is SFDVKD.

This clonotype was seen a few times. The CDR3 loop is CSGGTDRSSYEQYV. DNA for the CDR3: TGCAGCGGTGGGACGGATCGTAGCTCCTACGAGCAGTACGTC. This chain uses TRBV29-1 with TRBJ2-7; D may correspond to TRBD1 or TRBD2 (5 bases each). This CDR3 contains 14 residues. Germline V lookup: CDR1 SQVTM, CDR2 ANQGSEA. V lost 7 bases and J lost 0, with 16 bases in between.

This clonotype was seen many times. The J gene is TRBJ1-2, the V gene TRBV6-6, with D hard to call. Deletions cut 0 bases from V and 8 bases from J, with 13 bases between. Germline V CDR1 and CDR2: MNHNY, SVGAGI (reference sequence). This CDR3 comprises 14 residues. The CDR3, as DNA: TGTGCCAGCAGTTACTCGACCAGCCACGGGGGCTACACCTTC. It yields the protein CASSYSTSHGGYTF.

This clonotype was found a few times. The chain employs TRBV4-3 and TRBJ2-3; D is ambiguous. The CDR3 is 14 residues long. The ends were cut back, 0 bases at V and 2 bases at J, with 6 bases in the middle. Per germline, CDR1 LGHNA and CDR2 YSLEER. The CDR3 sequence: CASSQERTTDTQYF. The CDR3 DNA reads TGCGCCAGCAGCCAAGAGAGGACCACAGATACGCAGTATTTT.

This clonotype appeared many times. This chain joins TRBV4-3 and TRBJ1-2, with TRBD1 identical over 12 bases. The germline CDR1 and CDR2 sequences are LGHNA and YSLEER. The length of the CDR3 is 18 residues. The J segment lost 2 bases and the V segment lost 0 bases, leaving 7 bases of the junction unmatched. The DNA of the CDR3 is TGCGCCAGCAGCCAAGACGGGACAGGGGGCGAAGTGAACTATGGCTACACCTTC. The encoded protein is CASSQDGTGGEVNYGYTF.

This clonotype was detected many times. This chain uses TRBV7-7 with TRBJ2-2; possibly TRBD2 for D (7 bases). The CDR3 is made up of 18 amino acids. The V and J ends lost 1 base and 6 bases respectively, with 21 bases between them. Looked up from germline, CDR1 is SSHAT and CDR2 is FNYEAQ (reference sequence). CDR3 DNA: TGTGCCAGCAGCTTAGGTAGAGGGGGACTACGGAGGTCCGGGGAGCTGTTTTTT. Translating it yields CASSLGRGGLRRSGELFF.

This clonotype was seen only a few times. This rearrangement joins TRBV3-1 to TRBJ1-1; unclear D gene. V gave up 1 base and J gave up 2 bases, with 11 bases separating them. Per germline, CDR1 LGHDT and CDR2 YNNKEL (reference sequence). This CDR3 spans 15 amino acids. The CDR3 spells CASSQVFWGNTEAFF. The CDR3 bases are TGTGCCAGCAGCCAAGTCTTCTGGGGTAACACTGAAGCTTTCTTT.

There are a few counts of this clonotype. The chain joins TRBV11-2 to TRBJ1-2; the match to TRBD1 covers 7 bases. The CDR3 contains 13 residues. From germline, CDR1 is SGHAT and CDR2 FQNNGV. The V segment lost 0 bases and the J segment 10 bases; nucleotides outside the gene matches: 5. The CDR3 is CASSLDRGQDYTF. The CDR3 DNA reads as TGTGCCAGCAGCTTAGATCGAGGACAGGACTACACCTTC.

This clonotype was seen once. A much larger clone is a single base away; this may be a read error. The chain uses TRBV20-1 and TRBJ2-3; perhaps TRBD2 as D (6 bases). Looked up from germline, CDR1 is DFQATT and CDR2 is SNEGSKA (reference sequence). The CDR3 totals 12 residues. The CDR3, as DNA: TGCACTGGGGGGAGAGGTTCGGATACGCAGTATTTT. Its protein product is CTGGRGSDTQYF.

This clonotype was counted a few times. This chain links TRBV20-1 with TRBJ1-4; D call uncertain. Between the trimmed V and J ends, which lost 0 bases and 6 bases, there was a span of 14 bases. Per germline, CDR1 DFQATT and CDR2 SNEGSKA (reference sequence). This CDR3 is 15 amino acids long. CDR3 sequence reads: CSARDRRIPDEKLFF. The CDR3 DNA is TGCAGTGCTAGAGATCGGCGGATCCCGGATGAAAAACTGTTTTTT.

This clonotype was picked up a small number of times. This sequence joins TRBV4-3 and TRBJ1-2, with 10 positions matching TRBD1. The CDR3 has 17 amino acids. From germline, CDR1 is LGHNA and CDR2 YSLEER. V was clipped by 0 bases and J by 8 bases; unmatched bases: 12. The CDR3 spells CASSQDDRRDRGRGYTF. CDR3 sequence (DNA): TGCGCCAGCAGCCAAGATGACCGTAGGGACAGGGGACGCGGCTACACCTTC.

This clonotype was found a few times. The chain carries TRBV11-2 and TRBJ2-3, with D perhaps matching TRBD2 (5 bases). This CDR3 has 16 residues. V dropped 2 bases and J dropped 3 bases, with 15 bases sitting between them. Germline lookup yields CDR1 SGHAT and CDR2 FQNNGV. DNA of the CDR3: TGTGCCAGCAGCTTATTCGGCCCCCCGGGGACAGATACGCAGTATTTT. It translates to CASSLFGPPGTDTQYF.

At least ten counts were recorded for this clonotype. Relative to the germline gene, one junction end is altered; a read error may explain this. The chain joins TRBV5-4 to TRBJ1-2; D might be TRBD1 (6 bases). The CDR3 sequence is 12 residues long. The germline gives CDR1 SGHNT, CDR2 YYREEE (reference sequence). The CDR3 loop is CASSLAGDGYTF. The CDR3 DNA sequence: TGTGCCAGCAGTTTGGCAGGGGATGGCTACACCTTC.

This clonotype was counted between two and nine times. V is TRBV29-1 and J is TRBJ2-3; D is possibly TRBD2 (5 bases). The V end lost 8 bases, the J end lost 4 bases, and 22 bases lay between the germline ends. The CDR3 runs to 15 residues. Germline V gives CDR1 SQVTM, CDR2 ANQGSEA. The CDR3 DNA reads TGCAGCTCTAGAGGGTCTCCCTCCCCCGCAGATACGCAGTATTTT. Translated, it gives CSSRGSPSPADTQYF.